This entry features one TCR beta chain sequence. The data belong to a study of T-cell reconstitution after alpha-beta-depleted transplantation in children. Unique molecular identifiers were used in preparing the TCRbeta library. TCRdb independently ran MiXCR on the PCR reads; one entry per CDR3 protein. This table has about 540,000 distinct CDR3 sequences, 15% to 20% appearing once. The CDR3 has 14 amino acids. Germline V gene lookup returns CDR1 LNHNV and CDR2 YYDKDF (reference sequence). J lost 5 bases, V lost 8 bases, and 11 bases had no gene match. The rearrangement links TRBV15 to TRBJ2-5, with 7 bases that match TRBD2. The receptor comes from a human donor who donated a stem cell graft to a child with acute lymphoblastic leukemia. The sample here was PBMCs from the stem cell graft donor, taken from the stem cell graft. CDR3 nucleotides: TGTGCCACCGCCAGGAGTGTACTAGCGGAGACCCAGTACTTC. It specifies CATARSVLAETQYF.